Below are 24 T cell receptor beta chains sequenced from a single sample in a study of cytomegalovirus exposure and HLA in healthy donors. The PCR ran on 60 Vbeta and 13 Jbeta primers. The repertoire was sequenced with immunoSEQ multiplex PCR; TCRdb's copy has only in-frame clones and lacks some. The sample consists of 85,000 to 100,000 clones, about three quarters of them appearing once. Sequences were obtained from PBMCs. The origin of the receptors is a middle-aged man in good health and CMV-seropositive.

This clone was observed a handful of times. V usage is TRBV11-2 and J usage is TRBJ2-5, with a possible D match to TRBD1 (5 bases). The CDR3 is made up of 16 amino acids. The germline V gene encodes CDR1 SGHAT and CDR2 FQNNGV. Trimming cost V 3 bases and J 1 base, with 15 bases left between them. In DNA, the CDR3 is TGTGCCAGCAGCTTCCTCTTAGGGGAACCCCAAGAGACCCAGTACTTC. It specifies CASSFLLGEPQETQYF.

This chain uses TRBV28 with TRBJ1-5, with 8 bases lining up with TRBD1. This CDR3 comprises 16 residues. Germline V lookup: CDR1 MDHEN, CDR2 SYDVKM. J lost 2 bases, V lost 2 bases, and 5 bases had no gene match. The CDR3 DNA reads TGTGCCAGCAGTTTACCAGGGGGCATGGGCAATCAGCCCCAGCATTTT. It codes for CASSLPGGMGNQPQHF.

J is TRBJ1-3 and V is TRBV7-2; 7 nucleotides agree with TRBD1. This CDR3 has 17 residues. Trimming removed 5 bases from V and 2 bases from J; junction bases left unmatched: 12. Germline assignment: CDR1 SGHTA and CDR2 FQGNSA. CDR3 DNA sequence: TGTGCCAGCAGCAAGGGGACAGAACTTACTCCTGGAAACACCATATATTTT. Translating gives CASSKGTELTPGNTIYF.

This clone was found once. The chain joins TRBV6-5 to TRBJ2-7; D gene unclear. The CDR3 covers 13 residues. The germline V gene has CDR1 MNHEY and CDR2 SVGAGI. V lost 6 bases, J lost 7 bases, and 16 bases lay in between. CDR3 in amino acids: CASSPGGGGEQYF. As DNA, the CDR3 is TGTGCCAGCAGCCCCGGCGGCGGTGGGGAGCAGTACTTC.

The genes are TRBV11-3 and TRBJ2-5; 8 bases are a match to TRBD2. The J call may be faulty, since TRBJ2-7 better matches the DNA end. The CDR3 is 15 amino acids. Germline CDR1 SGHNT, CDR2 YENEEA. The DNA of the CDR3 is TGTGCCAGCAGCCCTAGCGGGCCCGCCGACTACGAGCAGTACTTC. It codes for CASSPSGPADYEQYF.

About this clone: With a much larger clone just one base away, this may be a read error. The rearrangement joins TRBV27 to TRBJ2-7; no clear D gene. The CDR3 is 11 residues long. Germline V gene lookup returns CDR1 MNHEY and CDR2 SMNVEV (reference sequence). V was trimmed by 6 bases and J by 1 base, leaving 4 bases between them. The CDR3 spells CASSSSYEQYF. The CDR3 DNA is TGTGCCAGCAGCTCTTCCTACGAGCAGTACTTC.

This clone was seen only a few times. The CDR3 DNA reads as TGTGCCAGCAGCCCCGGACAGGCTCAAGAGACCCAGTACTTC. It yields the protein CASSPGQAQETQYF. V gene TRBV5-4 combines with J gene TRBJ2-5; 7 bases align to TRBD1. Trimming took 4 bases from V and 2 from J; bases not matched to a gene: 5. Germline V gives CDR1 SGHNT, CDR2 YYREEE (reference sequence). There are 14 residues in the CDR3.

The chain joins TRBV28 to TRBJ1-2, with 7 bases fitting TRBD1. There are 16 residues in the CDR3. Trimming removed 4 bases from V and 4 bases from J; junction bases left unmatched: 12. Germline CDR1 and CDR2: MDHEN and SYDVKM. The CDR3 loop is CASSSVGTASLYGYTF. The CDR3 coding sequence is TGTGCCAGCAGTTCTGTAGGGACAGCTTCCCTCTATGGCTACACCTTC.

The chain is built from TRBV5-1 and TRBJ2-7; 12 bases fit TRBD1. The junction had 6 bases not matched to a gene; V was cut back by 5 bases and J by 3 bases. CDR1 is SGHRS, CDR2 YFSETQ, per germline. The CDR3 covers 15 residues. Here the CDR3 reads CASRAGTGGLYEQYF. The CDR3 DNA sequence: TGCGCCAGCAGAGCCGGGACAGGGGGCCTCTACGAGCAGTACTTC. Using reference TRBV5-1 and TRBJ2-7 for the parts outside the CDR3, the full variable domain is KAGVTQTPRYLIKTRGQQVTLSCSPISGHRSVSWYQQTPGQGLQFLFEYFSETQRNKGNFPGRFSGRQFSNSRSEMNVSTLELGDSALYLCASRAGTGGLYEQYFGPGTRLTVT.

This chain links TRBV11-3 with TRBJ2-1, with 10 nucleotides matching TRBD1. CDR1 SGHNT and CDR2 YENEEA come from the germline V gene. The CDR3 spans 15 residues. V was pared by 4 bases and J by 0 bases, with 0 bases of the junction left unmatched. CDR3 sequence (DNA): TGTGCCAGCAGCTGGGACAGGGGCTCCTACAATGAGCAGTTCTTC. Translation gives CASSWDRGSYNEQFF.

J is TRBJ1-1 and V is TRBV10-3; no firm D call. From germline, CDR1 is ENHRY and CDR2 SYGVKD. Trimming pared 3 bases from V and 0 bases from J, leaving 11 bases between. The CDR3 has 15 amino acids. Here the CDR3 reads CAISESPGLNTEAFF. The CDR3 DNA sequence: TGTGCCATCAGTGAATCGCCAGGATTGAACACTGAAGCTTTCTTT.

The CDR3 sequence: CASSSRTGISYEQYF. The CDR3 nucleotides are TGTGCCAGCAGTTCCAGGACAGGGATCTCCTACGAGCAGTACTTC. J is TRBJ2-7 and V is TRBV28; the match to TRBD1 covers 8 bases. The CDR3 is 15 residues long. Trimming cost V 4 bases and J 0 bases; bases outside gene matches: 5. Germline assignment: CDR1 MDHEN and CDR2 SYDVKM.

This chain connects TRBV6-1 to TRBJ1-3, with D perhaps TRBD1 (5 bases). The CDR3 sequence is 16 residues long. Trimming removed 1 base from V and 3 bases from J, with 13 bases in between. The germline V gene has CDR1 MNHNS and CDR2 SASEGT. The CDR3 reads CASSEGGVILGNTIYF. The CDR3 bases are TGTGCCAGCAGTGAAGGGGGGGTTATACTTGGAAACACCATATATTTT.

The chain employs TRBV25-1 and TRBJ1-1; weak D call: TRBD1 (5 bases). The CDR3 loop spans 16 amino acids. V lost 1 base, J lost 5 bases, and 17 bases lay in between. The germline gives CDR1 MGHDK, CDR2 SYGVNS. CDR3 residues: CASSELGSGGGTEAFF. CDR3 sequence (DNA): TGTGCCAGCAGTGAATTGGGGTCCGGGGGAGGAACTGAAGCTTTCTTT.

In the case of this clone: Other DNA sequences within the sample encode an identical CDR3. The chain links TRBV6-5 to TRBJ1-2; TRBD1 matches 7 bases. The ends lost 6 bases at V and 3 bases at J; junction bases unmatched: 4. CDR1 and CDR2 from the germline V gene are MNHEY and SVGAGI. The CDR3 is made up of 13 amino acids. The CDR3 is CASRTDRDYGYTF. The DNA for the CDR3 is TGTGCCAGCAGAACCGACAGGGACTATGGCTACACCTTC.

The rearrangement uses TRBV7-8 and TRBJ2-2, with 7 nucleotides matching TRBD1. The CDR3 consists of 14 residues. Germline V lookup: CDR1 SGHVS, CDR2 FQNEAQ. J lost 12 bases, V lost 0 bases, and 7 bases had no gene match. The CDR3 DNA sequence: TGTGCCAGCAGCTTAGCGTTAAAGGGACAGAAGCTGTTTTTT. Its protein product is CASSLALKGQKLFF.

The chain has TRBV6-1 and TRBJ1-1, with 7 bases that match TRBD1. Looked up from germline, CDR1 is MNHNS and CDR2 is SASEGT. V lost 10 bases, J lost 8 bases, and 10 bases stayed unmatched. The CDR3 is made up of 12 amino acids. Here the CDR3 reads CAIWKRDREAFF. CDR3 nucleotide sequence: TGTGCCATCTGGAAACGGGACAGAGAAGCTTTCTTT.

This chain links TRBV2 with TRBJ1-6, with 10 bases matching TRBD1. CDR3 length equals 15 residues. J was trimmed by 9 bases and V by 6 bases; bases with no gene match: 8. Looked up from germline, CDR1 is SNHLY and CDR2 is FYNNEI. As DNA, the CDR3 is TGTGCCAGCAGCCCCCGACAGGGGGCTAGTTCACCCCTCCACTTT. It encodes CASSPRQGASSPLHF.

This clone was picked up a small number of times. The chain recombines TRBV6-1 with TRBJ1-5; TRBD1 agrees at 11 bases. The CDR3 consists of 15 residues. CDR1 and CDR2 from the germline V gene are MNHNS and SASEGT. V dropped 3 bases and J dropped 4; count of bases not matched to a gene: 2. CDR3 nucleotides: TGTGCCAGCAGTGAGGGGGACAGGGGGAATCAGCCCCAGCATTTT. It is translated as CASSEGDRGNQPQHF.

The V call is TRBV19, the J call TRBJ2-1; 9 bases map to TRBD2. Germline trimming cut 7 bases from V and 10 bases from J; bases unmatched to any gene: 11. The germline V gene encodes CDR1 LNHDA and CDR2 SQIVND (reference sequence). There are 14 residues in the CDR3. The CDR3 sequence: CASNFLAGPNEQFF. In nucleotides, the CDR3 is TGTGCCAGTAACTTCCTAGCGGGACCAAACGAGCAGTTCTTC.

The J gene is TRBJ2-1, the V gene TRBV7-2, with a weak D call TRBD2 (5 bases). Germline CDR1 is SGHTA and CDR2 is FQGNSA. V lost 2 bases to trimming and J lost 3 bases, with 8 bases between them. This CDR3 has 14 amino acids. The CDR3 is CASSLQEDYNEQFF. As DNA, the CDR3 is TGTGCCAGCAGCTTACAGGAGGACTACAATGAGCAGTTCTTC.

This clone was seen more than once but under ten times. The chain uses TRBV4-2 and TRBJ2-1, with a tentative D call TRBD1 (6 bases). The V and J ends lost 1 base and 8 bases respectively, with 9 bases between them. Germline V CDR1 and CDR2: LGHNA, YNFKEQ. This CDR3 region has 13 residues. CDR3 sequence (DNA): TGTGCCAGCAGCCAAGGAACAGGGTATGAGCAGTTCTTC. As protein: CASSQGTGYEQFF.

V usage is TRBV27 and J usage is TRBJ2-7; no clear D gene. The CDR3 consists of 13 residues. Germline lookup yields CDR1 MNHEY and CDR2 SMNVEV (reference sequence). Trimming stripped 5 bases from V and 1 base from J, with 9 bases between. CDR3 region: CASSLRRSYEQYF. The CDR3 coding sequence is TGTGCCAGCAGTCTACGCAGGTCCTACGAGCAGTACTTC.

This chain joins TRBV2 and TRBJ2-3; 7 nucleotides line up with TRBD1. Trimming removed 5 bases from V and 2 bases from J; junction bases left unmatched: 4. This CDR3 is built from 14 residues. Germline V gene sequence: CDR1 SNHLY, CDR2 FYNNEI. CDR3 protein: CASSRQGITDTQYF. The CDR3 DNA sequence: TGTGCCAGCAGTCGACAGGGCATCACAGATACGCAGTATTTT.